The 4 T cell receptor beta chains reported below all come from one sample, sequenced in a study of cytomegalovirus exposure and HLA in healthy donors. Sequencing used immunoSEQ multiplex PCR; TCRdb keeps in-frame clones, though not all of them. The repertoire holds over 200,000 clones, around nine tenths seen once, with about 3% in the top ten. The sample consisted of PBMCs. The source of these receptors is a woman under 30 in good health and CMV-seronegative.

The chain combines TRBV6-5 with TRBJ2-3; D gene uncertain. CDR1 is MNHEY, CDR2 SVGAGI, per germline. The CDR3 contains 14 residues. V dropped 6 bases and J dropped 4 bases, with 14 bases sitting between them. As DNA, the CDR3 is TGTGCCAGCAGCGGATCGGCCCGGGCAGATACGCAGTATTTT. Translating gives CASSGSARADTQYF.

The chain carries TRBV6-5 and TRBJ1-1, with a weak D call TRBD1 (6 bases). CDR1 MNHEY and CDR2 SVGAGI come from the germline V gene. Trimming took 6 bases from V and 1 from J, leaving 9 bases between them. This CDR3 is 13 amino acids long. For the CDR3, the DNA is TGTGCCAGCAGCAGAGGGGGGAACACTGAAGCTTTCTTT. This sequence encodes CASSRGGNTEAFF.

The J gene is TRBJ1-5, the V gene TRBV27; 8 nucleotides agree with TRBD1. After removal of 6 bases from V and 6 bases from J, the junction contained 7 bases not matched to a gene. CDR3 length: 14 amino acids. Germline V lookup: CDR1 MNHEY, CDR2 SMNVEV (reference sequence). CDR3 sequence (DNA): TGTGCCAGCAGCCTGGACAGGGACACTCAGCCCCAGCATTTT. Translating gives CASSLDRDTQPQHF.

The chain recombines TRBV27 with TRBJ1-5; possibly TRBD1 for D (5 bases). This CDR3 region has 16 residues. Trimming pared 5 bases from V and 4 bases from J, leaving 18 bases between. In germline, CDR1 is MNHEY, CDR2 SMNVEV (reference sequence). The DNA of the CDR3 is TGTGCCAGCAGTAACGGAAGGGAGGGGCGGAATCAGCCCCAGCATTTT. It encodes CASSNGREGRNQPQHF.